These T cell receptor beta chains were read from a single sample in a study of OX40 agonist ivuxolimab in advanced cancers. Method: immunoSEQ multiplex PCR; TCRdb's copy keeps in-frame clones and lacks some. The table has 45,000 to 60,000 clones, about nine tenths seen once. The sample in question was CD4+ or CD8+ T cells sorted from blood, obtained in a trial of the OX40 agonist ivuxolimab. The source is an adult with an advanced solid tumor such as melanoma, head and neck, liver or kidney cancer. Each CDR3 is given with its conserved first and last residue. The order of the fields is CDR3 DNA, CDR3 protein, V gene, clone size, J gene, D gene. A D gene is named only where the DNA matches it firmly. The listing skips clone size in some rows; elsewhere it reads once, few, many or a size class.

TGCGCCAGCAGCCTGCGGGACAACTCCTACGAGCAGTACTTC	CASSLRDNSYEQYF	TRBV4-1	.	TRBJ2-7	.
TGTGCCAGCAGTTCCTCTGAGGGTCTCCGCAATGAGCAGTTCTTC	CASSSSEGLRNEQFF	TRBV6-6	.	TRBJ2-1	.
TGTGCCAGCTCACCTATGAGTCCCGGGACAGGAGACTACTATGGCTACACCTTC	CASSPMSPGTGDYYGYTF	TRBV18	.	TRBJ1-2	TRBD1
TGTGCCAGCAGTTTAGATAGCGGCCCGAACACCGGGGAGCTGTTTTTT	CASSLDSGPNTGELFF	TRBV28	.	TRBJ2-2	.
TGTGCCAGCAGTGTAATGGGGGTCGACGAGCAGTACTTC	CASSVMGVDEQYF	TRBV2	.	TRBJ2-7	.
TGCGCCAGCAGCCAAGCTGGAAATGAGCAGTTCTTC	CASSQAGNEQFF	TRBV4-1	.	TRBJ2-1	.
TGTGCCAGCAGCACACCGAAGACAGGGAAGAACACTGAAGCTTTCTTT	CASSTPKTGKNTEAFF	TRBV7-9	.	TRBJ1-1	TRBD1
TGTGCCAGCAGCTTAACGGGGATTCGGGAGACCCAGTACTTC	CASSLTGIRETQYF	TRBV7-3	.	TRBJ2-5	.
TGTGCCAGCAGCTTAAGGATGAACACTGAAGCTTTCTTT	CASSLRMNTEAFF	TRBV11-2	few	TRBJ1-1	.
TGCAGCGGCCGGGACGAAGTAAATGAGCAGTTCTTC	CSGRDEVNEQFF	TRBV29-1	once	TRBJ2-1	.
TGTGCCATCAGAAACCCTAGCGCGAACACCGGGGAGCTGTTTTTT	CAIRNPSANTGELFF	TRBV10-3	.	TRBJ2-2	.
TGTGCTAGTGGTCCTGGGACAGGGGTTTGGAATGAGCAGTTCTTC	CASGPGTGVWNEQFF	TRBV12-5	once	TRBJ2-1	TRBD1
TGCAGTGCCTTAGCGGGAGGTTCCTACGAGCAGTACTTC	CSALAGGSYEQYF	TRBV29-1	.	TRBJ2-7	TRBD2
TGTGCCAGCTCACCCCGGACAGGGGACCCCTACGAGCAGTACTTC	CASSPRTGDPYEQYF	TRBV18	once	TRBJ2-7	TRBD1
TGTGCCAGCAGCTTTGTAGCGGGAGGGGTCGGGGAGCTGTTTTTT	CASSFVAGGVGELFF	TRBV11-2	once	TRBJ2-2	TRBD2
TGTGCCAGCAGTTCAGCCGGCCCGTCCGAAGCTTTCTTT	CASSSAGPSEAFF	TRBV27	.	TRBJ1-1	.
TGTGCCAGCAGCAATGACAGGGAGGACGAAAAACTGTTTTTT	CASSNDREDEKLFF	TRBV5-5	.	TRBJ1-4	TRBD1
TGCGCCAGCAGCCAAGGGACAGGGGGATTGGAGACCCAGTACTTC	CASSQGTGGLETQYF	TRBV4-1	.	TRBJ2-5	TRBD1
TGTGCCAGCAGTGACGGACAGGGAGTGAGTTTT	CASSDGQGVSF	TRBV2	.	TRBJ1-3	TRBD1
TGTGCCAGCAGCGTTTTCCCTAGAACTAGCACAGATACGCAGTATTTT	CASSVFPRTSTDTQYF	TRBV9	.	TRBJ2-3	.
TGTGCCAGCAGTTTAGGGTCCGATACGCAGTATTTT	CASSLGSDTQYF	TRBV28	.	TRBJ2-3	.
TGTGCCAGCAGTTTAACAGGTGGGCCTTACTCCTACGAGCAGTACTTC	CASSLTGGPYSYEQYF	TRBV27	.	TRBJ2-7	.
TGTGCCAGCAGCCCCCCCCGGGGTCAGCCCCAGCATTTT	CASSPPRGQPQHF	TRBV7-9	once	TRBJ1-5	.
TGTGCCAGCAGTTACTCCTCGACAGGGGGAACTGAAGCTTTCTTT	CASSYSSTGGTEAFF	TRBV6-5	.	TRBJ1-1	TRBD1
TGCGCCAGCAGCCCCTACCGTAGTATAGGGGGGCGCCAAGAGACCCAGTACTTC	CASSPYRSIGGRQETQYF	TRBV4-1	.	TRBJ2-5	.
TGTGCCAGCTCAAGCGGGGGGCCCGCCGGGGAGCTGTTTTTT	CASSSGGPAGELFF	TRBV28	.	TRBJ2-2	TRBD2
TGTGCCAGCAGCCCCAACACCGCTTTCTACGAGCAGTACTTC	CASSPNTAFYEQYF	TRBV7-2	.	TRBJ2-7	.
TGTGCCAGTAGTACCCCGGACGGGGCCCAGGACGAGCAGTACTTC	CASSTPDGAQDEQYF	TRBV19	medium-sized	TRBJ2-7	.
TGTGCCAGCAGTTGGGGAATTGGGAACACTGAAGCTTTCTTT	CASSWGIGNTEAFF	TRBV27	.	TRBJ1-1	.
TGTGCCAGCAGCGTAGGGACTAGCGGGGGAGAAACGCAGTATTTT	CASSVGTSGGETQYF	TRBV9	.	TRBJ2-3	TRBD2
TGCGCCAGCAGTGAGTCAATTTCAGGGAACTATGGCTACACCTTC	CASSESISGNYGYTF	TRBV10-1	once	TRBJ1-2	.
TGTGCCAGCAGCCCATTACCGTCTCTAGATGAGCAGTTCTTC	CASSPLPSLDEQFF	TRBV5-4	.	TRBJ2-1	.
TGCGCCAGCAGTGAGGGAGACAATGAGCAGTTCTTC	CASSEGDNEQFF	TRBV10-2	.	TRBJ2-1	.
TGTGCCAGCAGCAGACCACTAGCGGGAGGCAATGAGCAGTTCTTC	CASSRPLAGGNEQFF	TRBV2	.	TRBJ2-1	TRBD2
TGCGCCAGCAGCTCGGGTACCGGGACAGGGGGCTACAATGAGCAGTTCTTC	CASSSGTGTGGYNEQFF	TRBV5-1	.	TRBJ2-1	TRBD1
TGTGCCAGCAGCTTGGCAGCCACTGAAGCTTTCTTT	CASSLAATEAFF	TRBV5-4	once	TRBJ1-1	.
TGTGCCAGCAGCTTAGCGATGGGACTGGACACTGAAGCTTTCTTT	CASSLAMGLDTEAFF	TRBV7-6	.	TRBJ1-1	.
TGTGCCAGTAGCCGCGGTTGGGGATCTGAAGCTTTCTTT	CASSRGWGSEAFF	TRBV19	.	TRBJ1-1	.
TGTGCCAGCAGTTACACATCGACAGGGGTTAACTATGGCTACACCTTC	CASSYTSTGVNYGYTF	TRBV6-6	.	TRBJ1-2	TRBD1
TGTGCCAGCAGCTTAGCGCTAGTGTCTGGAAACACCATATATTTT	CASSLALVSGNTIYF	TRBV7-2	.	TRBJ1-3	.
TGTGCCAGCAGTAGCCAGACGAGCAATCAGCCCCAGCATTTT	CASSSQTSNQPQHF	TRBV28	.	TRBJ1-5	.
TGCGCCAGCAGCCAAGCGGTTAGCGGCAGGGAGGTTGAAGCTTTCTTT	CASSQAVSGREVEAFF	TRBV4-1	.	TRBJ1-1	.
TGTGCCAGCAGCTTGGGAGGAAATGGCTATGGCTACACCTTC	CASSLGGNGYGYTF	TRBV7-9	.	TRBJ1-2	.
TGTGCCAGCAGCCTCTATAATTCACCCCTCCACTTT	CASSLYNSPLHF	TRBV9	.	TRBJ1-6	.
TGTGCCAGCAGCGAAACAGGGGCCGGGGCCAACGTCCTGACTTTC	CASSETGAGANVLTF	TRBV9	few	TRBJ2-6	TRBD1
TGCGCCAGCAGCCCAGGACAGGGGGCGAACTATGGCTACACCTTC	CASSPGQGANYGYTF	TRBV5-1	.	TRBJ1-2	TRBD1
TGTGCCAGCAGACTACTTGGGGGTGAGATTGAAGCTTTCTTT	CASRLLGGEIEAFF	TRBV6-1	.	TRBJ1-1	.
TGTGCCAGCAGCGCGACAGGGATGACTGAAGCTTTCTTT	CASSATGMTEAFF	TRBV9	.	TRBJ1-1	TRBD1
TGTGCCAGCAGTATGACAGGGGTGGGCAATCAGCCCCAGCATTTT	CASSMTGVGNQPQHF	TRBV27	.	TRBJ1-5	TRBD1
TGTGCCAGCAGTCCAGGACAGGGCGGAACTGAAGCTTTCTTT	CASSPGQGGTEAFF	TRBV28	.	TRBJ1-1	TRBD1
TGTGCCAGCAGCCTGGATCCGGACGAGCAGTACTTC	CASSLDPDEQYF	TRBV5-4	.	TRBJ2-7	.
TGTGCCAGCAGAGGTCAGGGGGCCACTGAAGCTTTCTTT	CASRGQGATEAFF	TRBV6-5	.	TRBJ1-1	TRBD1
TGCGCCAGCAGCCTCCAGGGAGGTGAGCAGTTCTTC	CASSLQGGEQFF	TRBV4-1	.	TRBJ2-1	.
TGTGCCAGCAGCTCACAGGGGGCTGGAAACACCATATATTTT	CASSSQGAGNTIYF	TRBV7-9	.	TRBJ1-3	TRBD1
TGTGCCAGCAGCGAACAGGGGTACACTGAAGCTTTCTTT	CASSEQGYTEAFF	TRBV9	.	TRBJ1-1	TRBD1
TGTGCCAGCAGTTTTACTGGGCGGGAGATGGGGGATACGCAGTATTTT	CASSFTGREMGDTQYF	TRBV28	.	TRBJ2-3	TRBD2